What follows is one T cell receptor (beta chain) and its context. Its antigen is still unknown. The V end lost 5 bases, the J end lost 0 bases, and 5 bases lay between the germline ends. CDR1 is MDHEN, CDR2 SYDVKM, per germline. This CDR3 region has 14 residues. The sample originates from a study of cytotoxic CD8 clonotypes in ibrutinib-treated CLL. Turning to the study itself: Mean per-sample yields comprised around 230,000 productive templates and approximately 90,000 productive rearrangements.

General study points: Against age-matched healthy donors, baseline clonality ran higher and tracked circulating CD8+ T-cell counts. Sustained-remission patients were sampled at one set of times and progressing patients at different ones.

Only in-frame clones appear in the TCRdb table, and some are missing; sequencing was by immunoSEQ multiplex PCR. The sample consists of more than 110,000 clones, around 93% of them appearing once. The source was PBMCs, collected after 12 months of ibrutinib treatment. This sequence was found in a human donor with chronic lymphocytic leukemia. The chain couples TRBV28 to TRBJ2-6; D is uncertain. The CDR3 DNA reads as TGTGCCAGCAGTAGCTACTCTGGGGCCAACGTCCTGACTTTC. Amino acids: CASSSYSGANVLTF.